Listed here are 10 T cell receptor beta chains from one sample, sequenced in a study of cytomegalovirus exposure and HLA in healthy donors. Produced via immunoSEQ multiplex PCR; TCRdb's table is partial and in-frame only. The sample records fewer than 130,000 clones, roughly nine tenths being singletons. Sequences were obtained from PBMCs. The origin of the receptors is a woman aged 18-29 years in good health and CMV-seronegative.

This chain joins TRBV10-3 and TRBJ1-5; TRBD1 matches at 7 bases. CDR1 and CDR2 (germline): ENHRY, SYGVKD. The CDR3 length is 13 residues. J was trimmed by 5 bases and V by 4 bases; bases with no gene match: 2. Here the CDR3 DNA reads TGTGCCATCAGTGGACAGGGAGATCAGCCCCAGCATTTT. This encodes CAISGQGDQPQHF.

The DNA for the CDR3 is TGTGCCAGCAGTACCGGGACAATAATCAGCCCCCAGCATTTT. Amino acid sequence: CASSTGTIISPQHF. The chain is built from TRBV27 and TRBJ1-5; possibly TRBD1 for D (6 bases). The V and J ends lost 5 bases and 10 bases respectively, with 18 bases between them. Germline CDR1 MNHEY, CDR2 SMNVEV (reference sequence). The CDR3 runs to 14 residues.

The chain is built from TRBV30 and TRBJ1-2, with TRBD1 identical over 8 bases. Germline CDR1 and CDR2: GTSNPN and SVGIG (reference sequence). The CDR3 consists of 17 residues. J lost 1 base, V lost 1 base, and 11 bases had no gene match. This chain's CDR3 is CAWSAWTGTTVNYGYTF. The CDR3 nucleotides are TGTGCCTGGAGTGCCTGGACAGGGACAACAGTTAACTATGGCTACACCTTC.

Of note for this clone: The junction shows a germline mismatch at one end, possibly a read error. This CDR3 reads CASSLARDTEQYF. The CDR3 nucleotides read TGTGCTAGCAGCTTAGCCCGGGACACCGAGCAGTACTTC. The chain couples TRBV7-7 to TRBJ2-7; possibly TRBD1 for D (6 bases). Germline V CDR1 and CDR2: SSHAT, FNYEAQ (reference sequence). The CDR3 has 13 amino acids.

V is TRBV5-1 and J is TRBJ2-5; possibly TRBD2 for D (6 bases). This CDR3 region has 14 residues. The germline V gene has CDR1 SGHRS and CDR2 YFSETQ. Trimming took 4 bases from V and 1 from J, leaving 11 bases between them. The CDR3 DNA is TGCGCCAGCAGCCTGGGACTCCTCCAAGAGACCCAGTACTTC. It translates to CASSLGLLQETQYF.

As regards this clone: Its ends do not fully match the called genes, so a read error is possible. The CDR3 nucleotides are TGTGCCAGCAGCGCAGTTGGGAGGGCGTCCTCCGAGCAGTACTTC. Translated, it gives CASSAVGRASSEQYF. The V call is TRBV28, the J call TRBJ2-7; TRBD2 matches 7 bases. There are 15 residues in the CDR3. The germline CDR1 and CDR2 sequences are MDHEN and SYDVKM.

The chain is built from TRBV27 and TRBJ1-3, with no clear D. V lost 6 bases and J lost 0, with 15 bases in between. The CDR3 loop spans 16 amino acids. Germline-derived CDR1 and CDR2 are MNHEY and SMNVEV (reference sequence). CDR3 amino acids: CASSPLGRSSGNTIYF. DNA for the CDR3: TGTGCCAGCAGCCCATTAGGGAGAAGCTCTGGAAACACCATATATTTT.

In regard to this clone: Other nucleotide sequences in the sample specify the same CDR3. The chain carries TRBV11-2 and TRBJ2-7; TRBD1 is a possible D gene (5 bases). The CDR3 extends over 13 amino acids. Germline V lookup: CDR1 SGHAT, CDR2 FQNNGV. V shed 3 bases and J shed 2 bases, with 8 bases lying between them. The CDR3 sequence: CASSLAGTYEQYF. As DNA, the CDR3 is TGTGCCAGCAGCTTGGCAGGGACCTACGAGCAGTACTTC.

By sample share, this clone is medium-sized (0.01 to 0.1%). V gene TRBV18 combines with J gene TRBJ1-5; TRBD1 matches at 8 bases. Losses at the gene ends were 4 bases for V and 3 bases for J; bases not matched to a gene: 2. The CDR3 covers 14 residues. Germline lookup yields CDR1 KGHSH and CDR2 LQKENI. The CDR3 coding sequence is TGTGCCAGCTCACAGGACAGGGACAATCAGCCCCAGCATTTT. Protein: CASSQDRDNQPQHF. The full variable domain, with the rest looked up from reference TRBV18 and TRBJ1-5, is NAGVMQNPRHLVRRRGQEARLRCSPMKGHSHVYWYRQLPEEGLKFMVYLQKENIIDESGMPKERFSAEFPKEGPSILRIQQVVRGDSAAYFCASSQDRDNQPQHFGDGTRLSIL.

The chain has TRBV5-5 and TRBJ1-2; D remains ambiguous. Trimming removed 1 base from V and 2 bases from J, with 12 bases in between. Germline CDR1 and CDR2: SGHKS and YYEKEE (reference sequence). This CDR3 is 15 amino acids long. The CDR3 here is CASSLLLQRNYGYTF. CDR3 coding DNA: TGTGCCAGCAGCTTGTTGCTACAGAGAAACTATGGCTACACCTTC.